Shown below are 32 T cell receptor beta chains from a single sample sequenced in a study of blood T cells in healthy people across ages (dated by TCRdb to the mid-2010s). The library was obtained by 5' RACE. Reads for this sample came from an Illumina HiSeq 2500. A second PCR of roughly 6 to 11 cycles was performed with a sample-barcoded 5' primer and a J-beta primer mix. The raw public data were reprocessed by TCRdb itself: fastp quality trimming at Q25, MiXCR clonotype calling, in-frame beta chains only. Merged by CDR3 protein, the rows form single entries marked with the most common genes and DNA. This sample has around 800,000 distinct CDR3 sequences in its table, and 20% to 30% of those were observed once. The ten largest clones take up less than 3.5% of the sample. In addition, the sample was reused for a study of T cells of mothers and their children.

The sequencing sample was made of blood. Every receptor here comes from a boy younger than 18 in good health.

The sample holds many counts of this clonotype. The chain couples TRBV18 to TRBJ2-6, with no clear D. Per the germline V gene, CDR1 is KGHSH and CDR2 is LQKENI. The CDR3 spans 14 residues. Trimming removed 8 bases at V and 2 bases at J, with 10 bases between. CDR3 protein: CASSPPAGANVLTF. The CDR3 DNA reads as TGTGCCAGCAGCCCTCCCGCTGGGGCCAACGTCCTGACTTTC.

The CDR3 here is CAIRDRTTEAFF. In nucleotides, the CDR3 is TGTGCCATCCGGGACAGGACCACTGAAGCTTTCTTT. The chain links TRBV12-3 or TRBV12-4 to TRBJ1-1, with 8 bases that match TRBD1. Trimming removed 10 bases from V and 4 bases from J; junction bases left unmatched: 5. This CDR3 comprises 12 residues.

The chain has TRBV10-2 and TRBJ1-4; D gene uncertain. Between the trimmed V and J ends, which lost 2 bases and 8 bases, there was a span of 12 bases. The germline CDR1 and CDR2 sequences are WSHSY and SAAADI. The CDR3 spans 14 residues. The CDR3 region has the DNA TGCGCCAGCAGTGAGCGTTCGGTAGGGGAAAAACTGTTTTTT. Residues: CASSERSVGEKLFF.

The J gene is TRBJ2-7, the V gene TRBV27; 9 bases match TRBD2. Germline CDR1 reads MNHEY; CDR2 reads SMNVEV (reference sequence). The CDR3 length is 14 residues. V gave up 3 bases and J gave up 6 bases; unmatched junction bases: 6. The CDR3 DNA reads TGTGCCAGCAGTTTCTTAGCGGGGGCGGGCGAGCAGTACTTC. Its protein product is CASSFLAGAGEQYF.

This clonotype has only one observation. CDR3 protein: CASSQGRLLGQGKNIQYF. DNA for the CDR3: TGCGCCAGCAGCCAAGGGAGACTTCTTGGACAGGGAAAAAACATTCAGTACTTC. The rearrangement uses TRBV4-1 and TRBJ2-4, with 8 nucleotides matching TRBD1. The CDR3 totals 18 residues. V was clipped by 1 base and J by 4 bases; unmatched bases: 12. Germline V gene lookup returns CDR1 MGHRA and CDR2 YSYEKL.

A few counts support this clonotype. This CDR3 is CASLLSRFEAFF. In DNA, the CDR3 is TGTGCCAGCTTACTGTCCCGGTTTGAAGCTTTCTTT. The V and J genes are TRBV2 and TRBJ1-1; D call uncertain. The CDR3 contains 12 residues. Trimming shortened V by 8 bases and J by 7 bases, and 14 bases separated the two germline ends. Germline assignment: CDR1 SNHLY and CDR2 FYNNEI.

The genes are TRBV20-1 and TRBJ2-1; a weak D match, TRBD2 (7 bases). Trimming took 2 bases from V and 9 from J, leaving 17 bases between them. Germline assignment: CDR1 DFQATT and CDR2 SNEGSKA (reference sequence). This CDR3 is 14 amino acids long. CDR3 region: CSARRIGGAGEQFF. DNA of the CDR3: TGCAGTGCTAGACGAATTGGGGGGGCGGGTGAGCAGTTCTTC.

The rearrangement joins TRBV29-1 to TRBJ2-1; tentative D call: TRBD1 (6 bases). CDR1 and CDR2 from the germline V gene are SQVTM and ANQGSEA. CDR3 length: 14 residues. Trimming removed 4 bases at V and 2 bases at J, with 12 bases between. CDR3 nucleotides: TGCAGCGTTGTGGAGACAGGTCCCTACAATGAGCAGTTCTTC. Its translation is CSVVETGPYNEQFF.

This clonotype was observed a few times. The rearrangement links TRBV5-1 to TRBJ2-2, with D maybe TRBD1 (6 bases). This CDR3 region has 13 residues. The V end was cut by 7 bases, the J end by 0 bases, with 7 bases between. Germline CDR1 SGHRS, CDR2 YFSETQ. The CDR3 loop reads CASGTTNTGELFF. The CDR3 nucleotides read TGCGCCAGCGGGACAACGAACACCGGGGAGCTGTTTTTT.

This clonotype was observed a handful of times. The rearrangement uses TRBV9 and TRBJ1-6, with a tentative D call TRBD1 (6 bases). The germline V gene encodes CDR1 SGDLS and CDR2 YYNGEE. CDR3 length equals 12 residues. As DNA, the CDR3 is TGTGCGTCTGGCAGGGGCGATTCACCCCTCCACTTT. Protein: CASGRGDSPLHF.

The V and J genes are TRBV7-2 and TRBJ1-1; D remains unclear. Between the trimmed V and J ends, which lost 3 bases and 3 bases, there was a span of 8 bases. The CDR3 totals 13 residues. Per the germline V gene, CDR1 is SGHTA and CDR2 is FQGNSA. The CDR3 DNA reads TGTGCCAGCAGCTTGAATCAGTACACTGAAGCTTTCTTT. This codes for CASSLNQYTEAFF. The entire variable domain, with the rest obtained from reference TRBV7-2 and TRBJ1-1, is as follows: GAGVSQSPSNKVTEKGKDVELRCDPISGHTALYWYRQSLGQGLEFLIYFQGNSAPDKSGLPSDRFSAERTGGSVSTLTIQRTQQEDSAVYLCASSLNQYTEAFFGQGTRLTVV.

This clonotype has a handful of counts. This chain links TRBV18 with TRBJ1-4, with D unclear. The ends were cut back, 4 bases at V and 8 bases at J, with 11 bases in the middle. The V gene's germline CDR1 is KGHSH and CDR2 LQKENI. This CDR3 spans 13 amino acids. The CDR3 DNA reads TGTGCCAGCTCACGCGTGGGTTACGAAAAACTGTTTTTT. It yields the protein CASSRVGYEKLFF.

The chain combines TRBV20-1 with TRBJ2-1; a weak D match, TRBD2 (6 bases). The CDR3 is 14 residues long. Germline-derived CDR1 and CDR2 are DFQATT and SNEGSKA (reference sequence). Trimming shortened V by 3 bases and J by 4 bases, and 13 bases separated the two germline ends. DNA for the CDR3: TGCAGTGCTAGTAAGCCCCGGGGGTACAATGAGCAGTTCTTC. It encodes CSASKPRGYNEQFF.

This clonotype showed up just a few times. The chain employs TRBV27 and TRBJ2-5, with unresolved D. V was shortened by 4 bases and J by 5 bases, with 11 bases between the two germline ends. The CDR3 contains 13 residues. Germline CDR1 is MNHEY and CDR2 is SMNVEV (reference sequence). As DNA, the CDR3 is TGTGCCAGCAGTTACCAAGGATGGGAGACCCAGTACTTC. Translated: CASSYQGWETQYF.

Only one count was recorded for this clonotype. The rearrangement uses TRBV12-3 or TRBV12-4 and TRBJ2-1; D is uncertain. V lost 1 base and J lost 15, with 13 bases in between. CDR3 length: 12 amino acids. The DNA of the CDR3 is TGTGCCAGCAGTTTAGTTGCTCTACAGCCGTTCTTC. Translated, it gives CASSLVALQPFF.

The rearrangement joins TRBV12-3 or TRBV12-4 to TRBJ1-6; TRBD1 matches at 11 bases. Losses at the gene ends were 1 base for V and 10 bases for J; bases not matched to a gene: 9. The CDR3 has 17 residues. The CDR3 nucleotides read TGTGCCAGCAGTTTAGGCTTCCCGGGACAGGGGGGGTCACCCCTCCACTTT. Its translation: CASSLGFPGQGGSPLHF.

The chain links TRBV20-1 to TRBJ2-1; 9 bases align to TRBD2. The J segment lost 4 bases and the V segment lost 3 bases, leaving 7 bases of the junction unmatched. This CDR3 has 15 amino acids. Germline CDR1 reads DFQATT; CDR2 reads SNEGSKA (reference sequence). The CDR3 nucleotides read TGCAGTGCTAGCCCCCCGACTAGCGGATACAATGAGCAGTTCTTC. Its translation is CSASPPTSGYNEQFF.

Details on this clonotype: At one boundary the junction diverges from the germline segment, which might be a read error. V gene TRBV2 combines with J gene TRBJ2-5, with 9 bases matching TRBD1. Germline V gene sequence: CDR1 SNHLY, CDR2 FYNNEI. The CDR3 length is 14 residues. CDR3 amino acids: CASSPRTGEETQDF. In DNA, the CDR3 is TGTGCCAGCAGTCCACGGACAGGGGAAGAGACCCAGGACTTC.

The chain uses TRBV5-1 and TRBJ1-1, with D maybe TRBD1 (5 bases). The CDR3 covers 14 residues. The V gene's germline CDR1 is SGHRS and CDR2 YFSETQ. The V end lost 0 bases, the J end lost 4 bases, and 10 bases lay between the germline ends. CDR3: CASSLEAGLTEAFF. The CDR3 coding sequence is TGCGCCAGCAGCTTGGAGGCAGGGCTCACTGAAGCTTTCTTT.

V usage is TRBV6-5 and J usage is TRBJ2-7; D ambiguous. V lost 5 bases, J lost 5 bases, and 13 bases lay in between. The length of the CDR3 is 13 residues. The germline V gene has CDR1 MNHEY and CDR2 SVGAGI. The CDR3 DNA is TGTGCCAGCAGTCCCCGACCGAACGACGAGCAGTACTTC. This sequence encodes CASSPRPNDEQYF.

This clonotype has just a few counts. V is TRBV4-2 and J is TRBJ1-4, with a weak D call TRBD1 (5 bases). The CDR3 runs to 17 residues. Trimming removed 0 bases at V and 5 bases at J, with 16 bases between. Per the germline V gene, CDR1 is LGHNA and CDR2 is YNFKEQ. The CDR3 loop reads CASSQDPEGRQNEKLFF. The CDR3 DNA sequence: TGTGCCAGCAGCCAAGATCCTGAGGGGAGGCAGAATGAAAAACTGTTTTTT.

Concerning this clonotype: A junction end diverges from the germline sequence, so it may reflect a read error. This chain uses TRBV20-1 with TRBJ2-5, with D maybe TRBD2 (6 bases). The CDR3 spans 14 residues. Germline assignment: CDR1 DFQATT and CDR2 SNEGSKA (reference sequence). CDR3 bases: TGCAGTGCTACGCCCGGGACGGGAGAAGAGACCCGGTACTTC. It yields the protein CSATPGTGEETRYF.

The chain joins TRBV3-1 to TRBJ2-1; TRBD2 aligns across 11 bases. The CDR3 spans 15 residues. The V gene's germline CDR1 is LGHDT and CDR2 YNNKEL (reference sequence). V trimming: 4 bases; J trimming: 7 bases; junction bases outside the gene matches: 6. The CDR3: CASSPLAGGWNEQFF. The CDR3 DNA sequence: TGTGCCAGCAGCCCCCTAGCGGGGGGTTGGAATGAGCAGTTCTTC.

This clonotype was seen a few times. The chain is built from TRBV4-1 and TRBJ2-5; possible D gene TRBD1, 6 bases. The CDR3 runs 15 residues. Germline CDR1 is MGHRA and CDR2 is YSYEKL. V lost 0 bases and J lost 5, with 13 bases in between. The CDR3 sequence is CASSQDSGHLETQYF. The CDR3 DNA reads TGCGCCAGCAGCCAAGACTCGGGACATCTTGAGACCCAGTACTTC.

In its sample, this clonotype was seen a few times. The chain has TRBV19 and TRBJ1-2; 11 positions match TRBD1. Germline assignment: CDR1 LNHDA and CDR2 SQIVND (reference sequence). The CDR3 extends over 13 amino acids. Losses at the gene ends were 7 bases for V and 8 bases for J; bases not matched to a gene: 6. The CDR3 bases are TGTGCCAGTATATCAAGGACAGGGGGCGGCTACACCTTC. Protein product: CASISRTGGGYTF. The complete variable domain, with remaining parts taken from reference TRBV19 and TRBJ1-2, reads DGGITQSPKYLFRKEGQNVTLSCEQNLNHDAMYWYRQDPGQGLRLIYYSQIVNDFQKGDIAEGYSVSREKKESFPLTVTSAQKNPTAFYLCASISRTGGGYTFGSGTRLTVV.

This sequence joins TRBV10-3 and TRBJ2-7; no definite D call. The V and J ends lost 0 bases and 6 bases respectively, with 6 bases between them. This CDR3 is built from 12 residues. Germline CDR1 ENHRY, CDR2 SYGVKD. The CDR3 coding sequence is TGTGCCATCAGTGAGTCGACGTCCGAGCAGTACTTC. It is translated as CAISESTSEQYF.

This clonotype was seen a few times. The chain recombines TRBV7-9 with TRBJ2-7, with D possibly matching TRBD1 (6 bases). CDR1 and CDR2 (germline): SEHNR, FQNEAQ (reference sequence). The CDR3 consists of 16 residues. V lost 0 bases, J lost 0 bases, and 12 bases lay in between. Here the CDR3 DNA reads TGTGCCAGCAGCTTAGCGGGGGCGGCGAGCTCCTACGAGCAGTACTTC. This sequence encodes CASSLAGAASSYEQYF.

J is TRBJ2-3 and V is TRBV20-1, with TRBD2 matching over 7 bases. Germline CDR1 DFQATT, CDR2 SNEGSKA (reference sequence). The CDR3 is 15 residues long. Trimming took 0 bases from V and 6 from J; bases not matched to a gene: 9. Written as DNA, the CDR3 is TGCAGTGCTAGAGATAGGCTAGCGGTCCAGGATACGCAGTATTTT. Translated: CSARDRLAVQDTQYF.

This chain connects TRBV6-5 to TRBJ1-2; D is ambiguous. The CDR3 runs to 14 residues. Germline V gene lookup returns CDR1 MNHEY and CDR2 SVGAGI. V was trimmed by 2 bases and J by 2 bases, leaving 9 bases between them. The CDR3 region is CASSYAGKNYGYTF. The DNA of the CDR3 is TGTGCCAGCAGTTACGCCGGGAAGAACTATGGCTACACCTTC.

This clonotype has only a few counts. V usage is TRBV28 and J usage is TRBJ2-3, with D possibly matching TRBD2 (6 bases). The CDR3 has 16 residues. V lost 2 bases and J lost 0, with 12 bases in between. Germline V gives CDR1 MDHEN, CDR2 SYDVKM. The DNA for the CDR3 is TGTGCCAGCAGTTTAGATACCGGGACTAGCACAGATACGCAGTATTTT. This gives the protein CASSLDTGTSTDTQYF.

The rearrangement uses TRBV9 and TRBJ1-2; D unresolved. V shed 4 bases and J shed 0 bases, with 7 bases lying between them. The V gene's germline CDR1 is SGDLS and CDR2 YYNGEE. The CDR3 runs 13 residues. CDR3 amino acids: CASSPRTNYGYTF. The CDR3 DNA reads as TGTGCCAGCAGCCCACGGACTAACTATGGCTACACCTTC.

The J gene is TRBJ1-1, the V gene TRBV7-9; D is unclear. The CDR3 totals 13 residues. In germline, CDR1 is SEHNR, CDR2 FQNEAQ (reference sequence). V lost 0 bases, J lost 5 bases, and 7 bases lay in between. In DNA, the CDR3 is TGTGCCAGCAGCTTAGCCACTGGGACTGAAGCTTTCTTT. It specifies CASSLATGTEAFF. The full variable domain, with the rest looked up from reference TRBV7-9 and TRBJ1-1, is DTGVSQNPRHKITKRGQNVTFRCDPISEHNRLYWYRQTLGQGPEFLTYFQNEAQLEKSRLLSDRFSAERPKGSFSTLEIQRTEQGDSAMYLCASSLATGTEAFFGQGTRLTVV.